Below are 11 T cell receptor beta chains sequenced from a single sample in a study of blood T cells in healthy people across ages. A sample-barcoded 5' primer and a J-beta primer mix were used in a second PCR of roughly 6 to 11 cycles. In TCRdb, the 5' RACE reads were re-called with MiXCR into one record per CDR3 protein. The repertoire holds 800,000 to 1,300,000 distinct CDR3 sequences, with approximately 25% as singletons. The sample also formed part of further work on T cells of mothers and their children.

Sample: blood. The receptors stem from a girl aged 2-10 years in good health.

The genes are TRBV2 and TRBJ2-5, with 7 bases identical to TRBD1. The CDR3 runs 12 residues. CDR1 SNHLY and CDR2 FYNNEI come from the germline V gene. The V and J ends lost 8 bases and 3 bases, in that order; junction bases with no gene match: 3. This CDR3 is CASGTAEETQYF. The CDR3 DNA follows: TGTGCCAGCGGGACAGCGGAAGAGACCCAGTACTTC.

This clonotype was counted a few times. V and J are TRBV20-1 and TRBJ1-1, with TRBD1 matching over 7 bases. V lost 5 bases and J lost 7; bases outside the gene matches: 7. CDR1 is DFQATT and CDR2 is SNEGSKA in the germline V gene (reference sequence). This CDR3 has 12 amino acids. CDR3: CSARTGDLEAFF. In DNA form, the CDR3 reads TGCAGTGCTCGTACAGGGGACCTTGAAGCTTTCTTT.

The genes are TRBV9 and TRBJ2-5, with D unresolved. The end of the DNA fits TRBJ2-7 better, so the J call may be wrong. Germline V gene lookup returns CDR1 SGDLS and CDR2 YYNGEE. There are 14 residues in the CDR3. The CDR3 nucleotides read TGTGCCAGCAGCGTAGGATCTGGTCGAAGCGAGCAGTACTTC. The encoded protein is CASSVGSGRSEQYF.

The chain combines TRBV19 with TRBJ2-5, with a tentative D call TRBD2 (7 bases). The end of the DNA fits TRBJ2-1 better, so the J call may be wrong. Germline CDR1 and CDR2: LNHDA and SQIVND (reference sequence). There are 16 residues in the CDR3. The CDR3, as DNA: TGTGCCAGTAGTACCCTGCTGGCGGGGGCTACCGATCAGCAGTTCTTC. Protein sequence: CASSTLLAGATDQQFF.

The chain combines TRBV7-2 with TRBJ1-5; D not resolved. Trimming took 5 bases from V and 9 from J, leaving 17 bases between them. In germline, CDR1 is SGHTA, CDR2 FQGNSA. The length of the CDR3 is 14 residues. CDR3 sequence reads: CASSKMDQVLPQHF. The CDR3 nucleotides read TGTGCCAGCAGCAAGATGGATCAGGTTCTGCCCCAGCATTTT. The variable domain in full, completed from reference TRBV7-2 and TRBJ1-5, reads GAGVSQSPSNKVTEKGKDVELRCDPISGHTALYWYRQSLGQGLEFLIYFQGNSAPDKSGLPSDRFSAERTGGSVSTLTIQRTQQEDSAVYLCASSKMDQVLPQHFGDGTRLSIL.

The V gene is TRBV25-1, the J gene TRBJ2-1; D not certain. The CDR3 is 17 amino acids. V lost 0 bases, J lost 3 bases, and 15 bases lay in between. Per germline, CDR1 MGHDK and CDR2 SYGVNS. The CDR3 sequence: CASSEYFRAKDYNEQFF. CDR3 sequence (DNA): TGTGCCAGCAGTGAATATTTCCGGGCAAAGGACTACAATGAGCAGTTCTTC.

This chain uses TRBV5-1 with TRBJ2-1, with a weak D call TRBD2 (7 bases). From germline, CDR1 is SGHRS and CDR2 YFSETQ. The CDR3 sequence is 15 residues long. The V end was cut by 7 bases, the J end by 3 bases, with 17 bases between. The CDR3 nucleotides are TGCGCCAGCCGAGGGGGGGCCGGTGACTACAATGAGCAGTTCTTC. Protein sequence: CASRGGAGDYNEQFF.

This chain connects TRBV15 to TRBJ2-7; TRBD2 agrees at 8 bases. Germline loops: CDR1 LNHNV, CDR2 YYDKDF (reference sequence). V was pared by 1 base and J by 9 bases, with 5 bases of the junction left unmatched. This CDR3 is 13 amino acids long. The chain's CDR3 is CATSRGRGGWQYF. DNA for the CDR3: TGTGCCACCAGCAGAGGTCGGGGGGGTTGGCAGTACTTC.

This clonotype was seen a handful of times. The J gene is TRBJ1-5, the V gene TRBV4-2; TRBD1 agrees at 8 bases. V shed 4 bases and J 0 bases; nucleotides not matched to a gene: 20. Germline values: CDR1 LGHNA, CDR2 YNFKEQ. The CDR3 consists of 21 residues. The CDR3 DNA reads as TGTGCCAGCAGCCCTCCCCCTAAGGAGGACAGGGCCCTCTATAGCAATCAGCCCCAGCATTTT. Encoded protein: CASSPPPKEDRALYSNQPQHF.

This clonotype was detected only a few times. V gene TRBV7-2 combines with J gene TRBJ2-5; 7 nucleotides align to TRBD1. The CDR3 totals 16 residues. Germline CDR1 and CDR2: SGHTA and FQGNSA. The V and J ends lost 1 base and 9 bases, in that order; junction bases with no gene match: 14. As DNA, the CDR3 is TGTGCCAGCAGCTTAGGGGGTTTGGGGGACAGCTGGTCCCAGTACTTC. Amino acids: CASSLGGLGDSWSQYF.

The chain links TRBV27 to TRBJ2-1; D uncertain. The CDR3 totals 13 residues. Germline-derived CDR1 and CDR2 are MNHEY and SMNVEV (reference sequence). Between the trimmed V and J ends, which lost 2 bases and 5 bases, there was a span of 7 bases. CDR3 sequence: CASSLAWDNEQFF. The CDR3 DNA reads as TGTGCCAGCAGTTTAGCCTGGGACAATGAGCAGTTCTTC.